Listed here are 10 T cell receptor beta chains from one sample, sequenced in a study of blood T cells in healthy people across ages. Combining a sample-barcoded 5' primer with a J-beta primer mix, a second PCR ran for 7 to 11 cycles. TCRdb analysed the 5' RACE reads with MiXCR anew, one entry per CDR3 protein. The repertoire holds about 1.8 million distinct CDR3 sequences, with 49% as singletons. Sequencing input: blood. The receptors derive from a woman between 40 and 55 years old in good health.

The rearrangement joins TRBV3-1 to TRBJ1-1; 8 bases fit TRBD1. Germline V CDR1 and CDR2: LGHDT, YNNKEL (reference sequence). Unmatched junction bases numbered 10, after V lost 5 bases and J lost 5 bases. The CDR3 contains 15 residues. DNA of the CDR3: TGTGCCAGCAGCGATCCCGGACAGGGAAAAACTGAAGCTTTCTTT. This encodes CASSDPGQGKTEAFF.

The V and J genes are TRBV20-1 and TRBJ2-1; 7 bases are a match to TRBD2. The CDR3 spans 16 residues. With 3 bases clipped from V and 7 bases from J, the junction kept 15 bases outside the gene matches. Germline CDR1 DFQATT, CDR2 SNEGSKA (reference sequence). CDR3 DNA sequence: TGCAGTGCTAGCTTCGGGGGGAATATAAAGAGGAATGAGCAGTTCTTC. Residues: CSASFGGNIKRNEQFF.

The rearrangement joins TRBV14 to TRBJ1-1, with D possibly being TRBD1 (5 bases). V was clipped by 4 bases and J by 0 bases, with 9 bases between them. This CDR3 comprises 14 residues. The germline gives CDR1 SGHDN, CDR2 FVKESK. This CDR3 is CASSPQVMNTEAFF. In DNA, the CDR3 is TGTGCCAGCAGCCCACAGGTCATGAACACTGAAGCTTTCTTT.

V gene TRBV7-2 combines with J gene TRBJ2-3; TRBD2 agrees at 11 bases. Germline trimming cut 7 bases from V and 5 bases from J; bases unmatched to any gene: 5. CDR3 length: 14 residues. From germline, CDR1 is SGHTA and CDR2 FQGNSA. The CDR3 coding sequence is TGTGCCAGCAACAGACTAGCGGGGCGAGATACGCAGTATTTT. Its protein is CASNRLAGRDTQYF.

V is TRBV11-2 and J is TRBJ2-7, with TRBD2 matching 7 bases. The J call is uncertain, as TRBJ2-5 better fits the DNA end. The germline CDR1 and CDR2 sequences are SGHAT and FQNNGV. The CDR3 length is 16 residues. The CDR3, as DNA: TGTGCCAGCAGCTTAGATCCAGCGGGGCGGGTAGAGACCCAGTACTTC. Translated, it gives CASSLDPAGRVETQYF.

This clonotype was recorded a few times. The chain recombines TRBV7-9 with TRBJ1-1, with TRBD1 as a possible D gene (6 bases). Germline CDR1 SEHNR, CDR2 FQNEAQ (reference sequence). CDR3 length: 13 residues. V was trimmed by 7 bases and J by 5 bases, leaving 14 bases between them. The CDR3 protein is CASKQGSGTEAFF. The CDR3 nucleotides read TGTGCCAGCAAACAGGGATCAGGTACTGAAGCTTTCTTT.

V gene TRBV29-1 combines with J gene TRBJ2-3; tentative D call: TRBD1 (5 bases). Trimming stripped 6 bases from V and 0 bases from J, with 13 bases between. Per the germline V gene, CDR1 is SQVTM and CDR2 is ANQGSEA. This CDR3 is built from 14 residues. This chain's CDR3 is CSVAAQGSTDTQYF. The CDR3, as DNA: TGCAGCGTAGCTGCCCAGGGTAGCACAGATACGCAGTATTTT.

The rearrangement joins TRBV15 to TRBJ2-4; D unclear. V was shortened by 7 bases and J by 3 bases, with 10 bases between the two germline ends. The CDR3 is 13 residues long. Germline CDR1 and CDR2: LNHNV and YYDKDF (reference sequence). Here the CDR3 reads CATKETGKNIQYF. Written as DNA, the CDR3 is TGTGCCACCAAGGAAACCGGCAAAAACATTCAGTACTTC.

The genes are TRBV5-6 and TRBJ2-5; weak D call: TRBD1 (6 bases). Deletions cut 2 bases from V and 4 bases from J, with 12 bases between. Germline values: CDR1 SGHDT, CDR2 YYEEEE. This CDR3 contains 14 residues. CDR3 protein: CASSFRDMGETQYF. The CDR3 bases are TGTGCCAGCAGCTTCAGGGACATGGGAGAGACCCAGTACTTC.

The sample holds a few counts of this clonotype. The chain employs TRBV4-2 and TRBJ2-1; a possible D gene is TRBD1 (5 bases). Trimming shortened V by 3 bases and J by 0 bases, and 12 bases separated the two germline ends. Germline CDR1 and CDR2: LGHNA and YNFKEQ. The CDR3 extends over 16 amino acids. The CDR3 loop reads CASSQTAGNSYNEQFF. CDR3 coding DNA: TGTGCCAGCAGCCAGACAGCCGGAAACTCCTACAATGAGCAGTTCTTC.